The rows below give T cell receptor beta chains drawn from one sample of a study of T cell responses to AZD1222 COVID-19 vaccine. Measured with immunoSEQ multiplex PCR; TCRdb has only the in-frame clones, and not every one. The table lists about 140,000 clones, around 93% of them singletons. Sequences were derived from peripheral blood, sampled on day 0 of AZD1222 vaccination. These receptors originate from an adult in good health. CDR3s include the opening cysteine and the closing phenylalanine or tryptophan. D genes are given only for firm matches.

d_gene	v_gene	j_gene	len	CDR3aa	CDR3nt
TRBD1	TRBV28	TRBJ2-1	14	CASSPGGSVTEQFF	TGTGCCAGCAGCCCAGGGGGCTCTGTGACCGAGCAGTTCTTC
TRBD1	TRBV12-3/TRBV12-4	TRBJ1-2	13	CASSRGQESNYTF	TGTGCCAGCAGCCGAGGACAGGAGAGTAACTACACCTTC
.	TRBV28	TRBJ2-5	15	CASSSPGRDGETQYF	TGTGCCAGCAGTTCCCCCGGCCGAGACGGAGAGACCCAGTACTTC
.	TRBV18	TRBJ1-1	14	CASWRNGVNTEAFF	TGTGCCAGCTGGAGAAACGGGGTGAACACTGAAGCTTTCTTT
.	TRBV7-9	TRBJ1-4	14	CASSLGAVNEKLFF	TGTGCCAGCAGCTTGGGGGCCGTTAATGAAAAACTGTTTTTT
.	TRBV19	TRBJ1-2	14	CASSRGGGGYGYTF	TGTGCCAGTTCGAGAGGCGGGGGTGGCTATGGCTACACCTTC
.	TRBV6-5	TRBJ2-7	14	CASNSLAADYEQYF	TGTGCCAGCAACTCCCTCGCGGCAGACTACGAGCAGTACTTC
.	TRBV5-1	TRBJ2-2	14	CASSISGDTGELFF	TGCGCCAGCAGTATCTCCGGGGACACCGGGGAGCTGTTTTTT
.	TRBV5-1	TRBJ2-6	14	CASSPGAGANVLTF	TGCGCCAGCAGTCCCGGGGCTGGGGCCAACGTCCTGACTTTC
.	TRBV4-1	TRBJ1-1	14	CASSQLSGVTEAFF	TGCGCCAGCAGCCAATTATCGGGTGTGACTGAAGCTTTCTTT
.	TRBV4-1	TRBJ2-3	18	CASSQEGSLGGFTDTQYF	TGCGCCAGCAGCCAAGAGGGCTCACTGGGCGGGTTCACAGATACGCAGTATTTT
.	TRBV7-6	TRBJ1-4	14	CASSLFDTNEKLFF	TGTGCCAGCAGCTTATTCGATACTAATGAAAAACTGTTTTTT
TRBD2	TRBV5-1	TRBJ2-7	14	CASSVSGGAYEQYF	TGCGCCAGCAGCGTGAGCGGGGGGGCTTACGAGCAGTACTTC
TRBD2	TRBV7-3	TRBJ2-1	15	CASSILAGGRNEQFF	TGTGCCAGCAGCATACTAGCGGGGGGGCGCAATGAGCAGTTCTTC
.	TRBV6-5	TRBJ2-3	13	CASRRADADTQYF	TGTGCCAGCAGAAGGGCCGACGCAGATACGCAGTATTTT
.	TRBV7-9	TRBJ1-2	13	CASSLGRGSGYTF	TGTGCCAGCAGCTTAGGTCGGGGAAGCGGCTACACCTTC
TRBD1	TRBV28	TRBJ1-5	15	CASSSTGTGWQPQHF	TGTGCCAGCAGTTCAACCGGGACAGGGTGGCAGCCCCAGCATTTT
.	TRBV30	TRBJ1-6	15	CAWKSPGRGNSPLHF	TGTGCCTGGAAGTCCCCGGGAAGGGGTAATTCACCCCTCCACTTT